The 24 T cell receptor beta chains below were found in one sample sequenced in a study of metastatic and nonmetastatic thyroid tumors. TCRdb reprocessed the PCR reads using MiXCR. Found here are 22,000 or so clones, 20% of them singletons; the top ten hold roughly 30%. Nobody among the patients had been given any treatment before thyroid surgery. Specimen: blood. The receptors come from a female donor with papillary thyroid cancer or a benign thyroid nodule (not recorded which). Some clones in this sample may be carry-over from other donors' samples.

V and J are TRBV6-2 or TRBV6-3 and TRBJ2-4; TRBD2 agrees at 15 bases. Germline V gene data show CDR1 as MNHEY and CDR2 as SVGEGT. Germline trimming cut 2 bases from V and 8 bases from J; bases unmatched to any gene: 7. The CDR3 length is 17 residues. The CDR3 loop reads CASSYPGLAGGPHIQYF. The CDR3 DNA reads as TGTGCCAGCAGTTACCCCGGACTAGCGGGAGGGCCTCACATTCAGTACTTC.

By proportion, this clone is medium-sized (0.01 to 0.1%). In the same sample, other DNA sequences code for this CDR3. The rearrangement joins TRBV12-3 or TRBV12-4 to TRBJ1-2; D is possibly TRBD1 (5 bases). The CDR3 extends over 13 amino acids. V was pared by 3 bases and J by 7 bases, with 12 bases between. The CDR3 nucleotides read TGTGCCAGCAGTTTTGGGCAGGGAGGTGGCTACACCTTC. Translated, it gives CASSFGQGGGYTF.

Many counts were recorded for this clone. This sequence may be a read error, since a much larger clone differs from it by one base. This sample includes further DNA sequences coding for the same CDR3. The chain uses TRBV30 and TRBJ1-2; 9 bases align to TRBD1. Germline V lookup: CDR1 GTSNPN, CDR2 SVGIG (reference sequence). The CDR3 extends over 12 amino acids. Written as DNA, the CDR3 is TGTGCATCTACAGGGGGCTATAGTGGCTACACCTTC. As protein: CASTGGYSGYTF.

This clone is labeled as medium-sized. The rearrangement joins TRBV6-5 to TRBJ2-2; D possibly uses TRBD1 or TRBD2 (5 bases each). Germline V gene sequence: CDR1 MNHEY, CDR2 SVGAGI. Trimming pared 0 bases from V and 2 bases from J, leaving 10 bases between. There are 16 residues in the CDR3. The CDR3 sequence is CASSYSMGENTGELFF. The CDR3 nucleotides read TGTGCCAGCAGTTACTCGATGGGGGAAAACACCGGGGAGCTGTTTTTT.

At least ten counts were recorded for this clone. V and J are TRBV7-8 and TRBJ2-5, with D perhaps matching TRBD1 (5 bases). The CDR3 has 15 residues. Per the germline V gene, CDR1 is SGHVS and CDR2 is FQNEAQ. V lost 1 base and J lost 4, with 13 bases in between. CDR3 protein: CASSLVQGSGETQYF. DNA for the CDR3: TGTGCCAGCAGCTTAGTTCAGGGATCGGGAGAGACCCAGTACTTC.

V gene TRBV7-6 combines with J gene TRBJ1-2; D gene unclear. The CDR3 totals 15 residues. Trimming cost V 3 bases and J 4 bases, with 15 bases left between them. Germline CDR1 reads SGHVS; CDR2 reads FNYEAQ. The CDR3 loop reads CASSFGCGSRYGYTF. CDR3 sequence (DNA): TGTGCCAGCAGCTTCGGGTGTGGGTCCCGCTATGGCTACACCTTC. Supplemented by reference TRBV7-6 and TRBJ1-2, the full variable domain reads GAGVSQSPRYKVTKRGQDVALRCDPISGHVSLYWYRQALGQGPEFLTYFNYEAQQDKSGLPNDRFSAERPEGSISTLTIQRTEQRDSAMYRCASSFGCGSRYGYTFGSGTRLTVV.

This clone was recorded many times. V gene TRBV12-5 combines with J gene TRBJ2-2; a possible D gene is TRBD1 (5 bases). The CDR3 length is 15 residues. V was clipped by 0 bases and J by 5 bases, with 10 bases between them. From germline, CDR1 is LGHNT and CDR2 FRNRAP. CDR3 sequence reads: CASGLVGQTTGELFF. Here the CDR3 DNA reads TGTGCTAGTGGTTTGGTGGGGCAGACTACCGGGGAGCTGTTTTTT. The variable domain in full, with the rest retrieved from reference TRBV12-5 and TRBJ2-2, is DARVTQTPRHKVTEMGQEVTMRCQPILGHNTVFWYRQTMMQGLELLAYFRNRAPLDDSGMPKDRFSAEMPDATLATLKIQPSEPRDSAVYFCASGLVGQTTGELFFGEGSRLTVL.

Within the sample, this clone is medium-sized. The chain joins TRBV24-1 to TRBJ1-2, with 7 bases matching TRBD1. CDR1 and CDR2 from the germline V gene are KGHDR and SFDVKD. CDR3 length equals 15 residues. The V and J ends lost 4 bases and 8 bases, in that order; junction bases with no gene match: 12. The CDR3 DNA reads as TGTGCCACCAGTGAGCCAGGGGGATTGATTGGCGGCTACACCTTC. It specifies CATSEPGGLIGGYTF.

The chain recombines TRBV20-1 with TRBJ1-1; unclear D gene. Germline V gene data show CDR1 as DFQATT and CDR2 as SNEGSKA (reference sequence). The CDR3 is 11 amino acids. V was cut by 4 bases and J by 2 bases, with 5 bases left in between. The CDR3 loop is CSAIGNTEAFF. The CDR3 bases are TGCAGTGCTATTGGAAACACTGAAGCTTTCTTT.

The sample holds many counts of this clone. The sample contains more than one DNA sequence encoding this CDR3. The chain carries TRBV5-1 and TRBJ2-5, with D maybe TRBD2 (5 bases). CDR1 and CDR2 from the germline V gene are SGHRS and YFSETQ. V was pared by 2 bases and J by 4 bases, with 18 bases between. The CDR3 runs 16 residues. CDR3 sequence (DNA): TGCGCCAGCAGCTTTGGCGCAGGAGGCCAGGTAGAGACCCAGTACTTC. Amino acids: CASSFGAGGQVETQYF.

V usage is TRBV20-1 and J usage is TRBJ2-7, with TRBD2 matching over 8 bases. Unmatched junction bases numbered 8, after V lost 6 bases and J lost 4 bases. The V gene's germline CDR1 is DFQATT and CDR2 SNEGSKA (reference sequence). The CDR3 contains 13 residues. CDR3 nucleotide sequence: TGCAGTGCGTATATGCCGGGAGGGTACGAGCAGTACTTC. The encoded protein is CSAYMPGGYEQYF.

The sample holds one count of this clone. Compared with germline, one end of the junction differs, possibly owing to a read error. As DNA, the CDR3 is TGTGCCAGCAGCTTAGACACAAACACTGAAGCTTTATTT. This translates into CASSLDTNTEALF. This sequence joins TRBV7-6 and TRBJ1-1; the D is unclear. This CDR3 contains 13 residues. Looked up from germline, CDR1 is SGHVS and CDR2 is FNYEAQ.

V and J are TRBV20-1 and TRBJ2-2, with TRBD2 matching over 9 bases. V was pared by 0 bases and J by 3 bases, with 5 bases of the junction left unmatched. Germline CDR1 reads DFQATT; CDR2 reads SNEGSKA (reference sequence). The CDR3 is 16 amino acids. The CDR3 region has the DNA TGCAGTGCTAGAGATGGGGAGCGGGGGGACACCGGGGAGCTGTTTTTT. It codes for CSARDGERGDTGELFF.

This clone was seen at least ten times. Other DNA sequences from this sample encode an identical CDR3 as well. The rearrangement joins TRBV18 to TRBJ2-5; 8 bases agree with TRBD2. Germline CDR1 reads KGHSH; CDR2 reads LQKENI. V was pared by 8 bases and J by 0 bases, with 5 bases of the junction left unmatched. This CDR3 comprises 14 residues. The CDR3, as DNA: TGTGCCAGCAAAAAACTAGCGGACCAAGAGACCCAGTACTTC. Residues: CASKKLADQETQYF.

This clone was observed at least ten times. The gene calls are TRBV6-1 and TRBJ2-7; 13 bases fit TRBD2. Trimming removed 5 bases from V and 2 bases from J; junction bases left unmatched: 9. The germline CDR1 and CDR2 sequences are MNHNS and SASEGT. This CDR3 comprises 17 residues. The CDR3 DNA sequence: TGTGCCAGCAGTCACGGTATACTAGCGGGGGGGACCTACGAGCAGTACTTC. It translates to CASSHGILAGGTYEQYF.

This chain joins TRBV7-3 and TRBJ2-1; 10 nucleotides match TRBD1. Trimming took 5 bases from V and 9 from J; bases not matched to a gene: 7. The V gene's germline CDR1 is SGHTA and CDR2 FQGTGA. The CDR3 is 14 amino acids. For the CDR3, the DNA is TGTGCCAGCAGCCGCGACAGGGGGCAAGGTGAGCAGTTCTTC. Its translation: CASSRDRGQGEQFF.

By share of the sample, this clone is medium-sized. The chain couples TRBV6-1 to TRBJ2-1; 9 bases fit TRBD1. Trimming took 7 bases from V and 8 from J; bases not matched to a gene: 12. The CDR3 extends over 15 amino acids. CDR1 and CDR2 from the germline V gene are MNHNS and SASEGT. In nucleotides, the CDR3 is TGTGCCAGCACCTATGCTGAAGACAGGGGGGATGAGCAGTTCTTC. Its translation: CASTYAEDRGDEQFF.

This clone was picked up many times. V is TRBV12-3 or TRBV12-4 and J is TRBJ2-1; unclear D gene. The V and J ends lost 7 bases and 3 bases respectively, with 13 bases between them. CDR3 length: 14 residues. DNA of the CDR3: TGTGCCAGCATACGGGCAGCTAACTACAATGAGCAGTTCTTC. It is translated as CASIRAANYNEQFF.

This clone was recorded at least ten times. V usage is TRBV6-1 and J usage is TRBJ1-4; D uncertain. The CDR3 spans 16 residues. Germline assignment: CDR1 MNHNS and CDR2 SASEGT. The V gene lost 4 bases and the J gene lost 5 bases, with 17 bases spanning the gap. The CDR3 bases are TGTGCCAGCAGTGGCCTCACAACGAATGGGAATGAAAAACTGTTTTTT. Its protein product is CASSGLTTNGNEKLFF.

Ten or more counts support this clone. The same CDR3 is also encoded by other DNA sequences in this sample. This chain links TRBV7-2 with TRBJ2-7; D perhaps matches TRBD1 (6 bases). V gave up 0 bases and J gave up 5 bases, with 11 bases separating them. Germline V gene lookup returns CDR1 SGHTA and CDR2 FQGNSA. The CDR3 consists of 14 residues. This chain's CDR3 is CASSLAAGANEQYF. The CDR3, as DNA: TGTGCCAGCAGCTTAGCGGCAGGGGCTAACGAGCAGTACTTC.

The sample holds many counts of this clone. V gene TRBV7-9 combines with J gene TRBJ2-7; D assignment may be TRBD1 or TRBD2 (6 bases each). V dropped 9 bases and J dropped 4 bases, with 16 bases sitting between them. The CDR3 runs to 13 residues. Germline V gene lookup returns CDR1 SEHNR and CDR2 FQNEAQ (reference sequence). This chain's CDR3 is CASRGRIGYEQYF. CDR3 bases: TGTGCCAGTCGGGGGCGGATCGGATACGAGCAGTACTTC.

This clone has only a few counts. A much larger clonotype is one base distant, so this may be a read error. The chain links TRBV6-1 to TRBJ2-5, with TRBD2 matching 8 bases. This CDR3 comprises 15 residues. Germline values: CDR1 MNHNS, CDR2 SASEGT. After removal of 6 bases from V and 4 bases from J, the junction contained 10 bases not matched to a gene. The CDR3 is CASSYRRGASETQYF. In DNA form, the CDR3 reads TGTGCCAGCAGCTATCGGCGGGGGGCGTCAGAGACCCAGTACTTC.

This clone was counted a few times. A much larger clone lies one base from this, so it may be a read error. The V call is TRBV29-1, the J call TRBJ1-1; D call uncertain. V lost 4 bases and J lost 1, with 7 bases in between. The CDR3 contains 12 residues. Germline CDR1 reads SQVTM; CDR2 reads ANQGSEA. The CDR3 DNA is TGCAGCGTTGCGGACGCGAACACTGAAGCTTTCTTT. This encodes CSVADANTEAFF.

This clone was seen repeatedly, ten times or more. V gene TRBV12-5 combines with J gene TRBJ2-2; possibly TRBD2 for D (5 bases). CDR3 size: 16 residues. The V gene's germline CDR1 is LGHNT and CDR2 FRNRAP. Trimming took 0 bases from V and 0 from J, leaving 8 bases between them. The CDR3 nucleotides are TGTGCTAGTGGTTTGGTGTCGGGGTCGAACACCGGGGAGCTGTTTTTT. It translates to CASGLVSGSNTGELFF.